This T cell receptor (beta chain) was sequenced during a study of blood T cell repertoires in COVID-19. Turning to the study itself: The United States, Italy and Spain provided the acute and convalescent COVID-19 samples.

Assay: immunoSEQ multiplex PCR; the TCRdb copy retains only in-frame clones and omits some. The data contain more than 150,000 clones, 80% to 85% of them singletons. Trimming shortened V by 3 bases and J by 0 bases, and 13 bases separated the two germline ends. Germline CDR1 and CDR2: SGHRS and YFSETQ. The CDR3 loop spans 15 amino acids. Cohort allocation depended upon clinical history that participants reported. Two consecutive negative NP/OP PCR tests, clearance, or resolved symptoms defined Cohort 3 recovery. The sequence came from a woman aged 55-69 years who had recovered from COVID-19. The chain has TRBV5-1 and TRBJ2-7; no definite D call. The sample taken for sequencing was PBMCs or T cells enriched from blood (not recorded which). CDR3 nucleotides: TGCGCCAGCAGCTCTGGCCCCTTAAGCTCCTACGAGCAGTACTTC. It specifies CASSSGPLSSYEQYF.